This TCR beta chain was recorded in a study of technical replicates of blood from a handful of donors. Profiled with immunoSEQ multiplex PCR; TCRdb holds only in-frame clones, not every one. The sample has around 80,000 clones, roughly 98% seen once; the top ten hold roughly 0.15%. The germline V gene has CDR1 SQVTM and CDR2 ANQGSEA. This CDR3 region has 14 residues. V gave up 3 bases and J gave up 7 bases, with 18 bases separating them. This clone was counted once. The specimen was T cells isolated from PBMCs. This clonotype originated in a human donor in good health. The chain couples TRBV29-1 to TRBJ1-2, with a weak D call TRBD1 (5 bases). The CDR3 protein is CSVDGGSWVGGYTF. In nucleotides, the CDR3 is TGCAGCGTTGATGGGGGGAGCTGGGTTGGTGGCTACACCTTC.